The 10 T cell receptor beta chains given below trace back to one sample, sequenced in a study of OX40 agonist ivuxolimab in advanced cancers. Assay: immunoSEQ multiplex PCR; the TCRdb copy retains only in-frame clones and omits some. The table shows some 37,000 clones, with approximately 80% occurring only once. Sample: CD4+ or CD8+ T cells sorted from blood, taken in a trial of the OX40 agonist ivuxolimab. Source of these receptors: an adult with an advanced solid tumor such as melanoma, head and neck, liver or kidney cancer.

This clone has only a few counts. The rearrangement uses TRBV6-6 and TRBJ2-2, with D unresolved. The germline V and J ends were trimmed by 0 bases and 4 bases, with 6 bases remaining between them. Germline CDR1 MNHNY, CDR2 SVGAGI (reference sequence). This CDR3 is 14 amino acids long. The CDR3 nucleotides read TGTGCCAGCAGTTACTCACATACCACCGGGGAGCTGTTTTTT. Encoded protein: CASSYSHTTGELFF.

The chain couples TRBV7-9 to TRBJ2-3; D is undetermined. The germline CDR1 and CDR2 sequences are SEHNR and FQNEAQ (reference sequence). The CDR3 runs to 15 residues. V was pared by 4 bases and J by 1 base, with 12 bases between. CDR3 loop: CASSSPYGRTDTQYF. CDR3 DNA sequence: TGTGCCAGCAGCTCCCCATACGGCCGCACAGATACGCAGTATTTT.

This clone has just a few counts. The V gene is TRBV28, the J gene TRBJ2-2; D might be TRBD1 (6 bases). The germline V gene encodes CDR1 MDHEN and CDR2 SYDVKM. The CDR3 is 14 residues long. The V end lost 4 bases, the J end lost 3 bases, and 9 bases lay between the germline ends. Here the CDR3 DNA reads TGTGCCAGCAGTTCACAGGGTTACACCGGGGAGCTGTTTTTT. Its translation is CASSSQGYTGELFF.

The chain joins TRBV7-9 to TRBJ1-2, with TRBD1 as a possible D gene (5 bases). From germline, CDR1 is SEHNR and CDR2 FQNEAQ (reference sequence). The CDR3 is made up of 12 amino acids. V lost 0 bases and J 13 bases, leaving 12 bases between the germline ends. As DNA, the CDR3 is TGTGCCAGCAGCTTAGCGCGACCGACAGTCACCTTC. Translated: CASSLARPTVTF.

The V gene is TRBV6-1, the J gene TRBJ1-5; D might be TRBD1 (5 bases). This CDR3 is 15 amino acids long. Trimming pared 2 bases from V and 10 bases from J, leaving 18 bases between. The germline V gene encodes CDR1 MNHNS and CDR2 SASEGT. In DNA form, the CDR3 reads TGTGCCAGCAGTGAATGGGAGGACACCCTCCTTCCCCAGCATTTT. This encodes CASSEWEDTLLPQHF.

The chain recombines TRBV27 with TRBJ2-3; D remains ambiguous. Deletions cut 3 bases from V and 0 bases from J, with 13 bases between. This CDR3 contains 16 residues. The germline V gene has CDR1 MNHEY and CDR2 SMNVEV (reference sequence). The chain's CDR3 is CASSFSFGSSTDTQYF. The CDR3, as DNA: TGTGCCAGCAGTTTTTCCTTCGGCAGCAGCACAGATACGCAGTATTTT.

The DNA for the CDR3 is TGTGCCAGCAGCATAGGGGGGGCTAGAGCTGAAGCTTTCTTT. Translating gives CASSIGGARAEAFF. V usage is TRBV7-9 and J usage is TRBJ1-1, with a weak D call TRBD1 (6 bases). V lost 5 bases and J lost 6, with 16 bases in between. In germline, CDR1 is SEHNR, CDR2 FQNEAQ (reference sequence). The length of the CDR3 is 14 residues.

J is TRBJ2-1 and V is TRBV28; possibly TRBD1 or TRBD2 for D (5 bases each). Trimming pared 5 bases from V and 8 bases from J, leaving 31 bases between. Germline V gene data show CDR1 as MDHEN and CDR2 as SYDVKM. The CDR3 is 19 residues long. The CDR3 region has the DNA TGTGCCAGCAGTCTGGGATTCACGAGGGGTAACGGGAAGGGAGATGAGCAGTTCTTC. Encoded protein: CASSLGFTRGNGKGDEQFF.

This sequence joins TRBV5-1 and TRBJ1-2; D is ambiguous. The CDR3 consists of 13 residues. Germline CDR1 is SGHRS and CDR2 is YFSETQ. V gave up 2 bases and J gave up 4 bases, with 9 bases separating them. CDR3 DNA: TGCGCCAGCAGCTTTGGGTACGGCTATGGCTACACCTTC. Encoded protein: CASSFGYGYGYTF.

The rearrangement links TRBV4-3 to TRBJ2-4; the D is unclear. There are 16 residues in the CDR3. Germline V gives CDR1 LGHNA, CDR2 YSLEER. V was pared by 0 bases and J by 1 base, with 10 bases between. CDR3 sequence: CASSQDWPPAKNIQYF. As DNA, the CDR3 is TGCGCCAGCAGCCAAGATTGGCCGCCGGCCAAAAACATTCAGTACTTC.